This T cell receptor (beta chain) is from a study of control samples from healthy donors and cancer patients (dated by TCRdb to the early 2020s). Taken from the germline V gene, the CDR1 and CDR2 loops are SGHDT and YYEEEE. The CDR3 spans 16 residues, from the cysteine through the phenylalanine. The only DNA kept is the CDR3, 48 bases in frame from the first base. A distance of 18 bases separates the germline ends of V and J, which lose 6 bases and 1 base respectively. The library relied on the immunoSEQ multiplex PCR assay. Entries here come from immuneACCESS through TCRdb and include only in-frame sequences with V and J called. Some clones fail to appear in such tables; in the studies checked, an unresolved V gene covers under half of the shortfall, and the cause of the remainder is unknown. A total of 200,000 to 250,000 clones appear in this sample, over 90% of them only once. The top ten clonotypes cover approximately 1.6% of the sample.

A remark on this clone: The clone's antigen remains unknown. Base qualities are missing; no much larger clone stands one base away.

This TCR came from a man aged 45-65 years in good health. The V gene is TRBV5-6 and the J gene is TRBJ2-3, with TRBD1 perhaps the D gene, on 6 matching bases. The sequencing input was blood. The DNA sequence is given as TGTGCCAGCAACAGACGGGACATAGGACGCACAGATACGCAGTATTTT. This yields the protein CASNRRDIGRTDTQYF.